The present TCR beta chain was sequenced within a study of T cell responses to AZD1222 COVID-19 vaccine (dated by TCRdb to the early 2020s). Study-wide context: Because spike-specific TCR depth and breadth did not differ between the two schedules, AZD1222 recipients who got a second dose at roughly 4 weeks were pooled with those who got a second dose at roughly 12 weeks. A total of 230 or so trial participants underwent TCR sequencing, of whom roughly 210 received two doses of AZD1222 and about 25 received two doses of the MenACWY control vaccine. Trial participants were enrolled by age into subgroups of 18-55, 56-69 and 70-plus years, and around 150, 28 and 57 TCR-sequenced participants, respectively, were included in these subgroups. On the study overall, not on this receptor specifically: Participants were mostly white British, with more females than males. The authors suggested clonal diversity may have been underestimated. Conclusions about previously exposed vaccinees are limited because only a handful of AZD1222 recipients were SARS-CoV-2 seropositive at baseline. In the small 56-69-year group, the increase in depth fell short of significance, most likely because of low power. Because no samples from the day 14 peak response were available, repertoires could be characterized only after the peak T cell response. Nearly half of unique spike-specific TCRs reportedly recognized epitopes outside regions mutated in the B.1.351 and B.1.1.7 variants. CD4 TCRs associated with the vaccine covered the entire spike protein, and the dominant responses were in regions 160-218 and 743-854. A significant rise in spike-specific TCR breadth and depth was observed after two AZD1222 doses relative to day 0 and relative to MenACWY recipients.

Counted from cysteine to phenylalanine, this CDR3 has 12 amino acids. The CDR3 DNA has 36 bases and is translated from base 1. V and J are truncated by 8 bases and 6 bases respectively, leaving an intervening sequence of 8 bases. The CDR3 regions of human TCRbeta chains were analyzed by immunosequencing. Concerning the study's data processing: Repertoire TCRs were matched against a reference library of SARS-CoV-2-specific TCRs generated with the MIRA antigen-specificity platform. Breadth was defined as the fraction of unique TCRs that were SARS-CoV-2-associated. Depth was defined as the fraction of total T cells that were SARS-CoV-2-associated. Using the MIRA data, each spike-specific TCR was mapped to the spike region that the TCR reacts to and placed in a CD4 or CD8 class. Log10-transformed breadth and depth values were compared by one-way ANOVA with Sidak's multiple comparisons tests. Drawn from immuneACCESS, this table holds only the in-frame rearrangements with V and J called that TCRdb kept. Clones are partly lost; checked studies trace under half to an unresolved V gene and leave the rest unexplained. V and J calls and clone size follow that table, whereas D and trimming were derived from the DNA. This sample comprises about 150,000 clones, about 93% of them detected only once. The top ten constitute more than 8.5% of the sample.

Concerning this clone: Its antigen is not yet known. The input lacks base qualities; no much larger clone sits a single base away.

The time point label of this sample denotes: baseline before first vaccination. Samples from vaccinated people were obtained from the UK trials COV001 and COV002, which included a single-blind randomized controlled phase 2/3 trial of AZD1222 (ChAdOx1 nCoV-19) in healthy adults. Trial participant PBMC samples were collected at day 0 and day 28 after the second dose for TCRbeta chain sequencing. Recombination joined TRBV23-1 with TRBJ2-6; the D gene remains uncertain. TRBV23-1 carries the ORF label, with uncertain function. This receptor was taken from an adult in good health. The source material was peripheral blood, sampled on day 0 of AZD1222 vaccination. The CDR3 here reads CASHDTANVLTF. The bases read TGCGCCAGCCACGATACGGCCAACGTCCTGACTTTC.